Sequencing of this T cell receptor beta chain was carried out in a study of CD4 T cells in relation to SARS-CoV-2 and coronaviruses. Background on the study: TCR beta CDR3s were sequenced after 10-day antigen culture of PBMCs. The HLA restriction of the shared crossreactive spike epitopes was mapped.

CD4+ T cells from unexposed donors were obtained before the COVID-19 pandemic (2011-2018). After roughly 9 days of culture, CD4+ T cells were isolated. As cell numbers allowed, unexposed-donor CD4+ T cells faced SARS-CoV-2 S/N and four cold-coronavirus spikes. Each well had 2.1 million or so PBMCs in around 5% human AB serum with IL-2. The assay was immunoSEQ multiplex PCR, and TCRdb's table has in-frame clones only and misses some. The sample includes about 18,000 clones, around 79% of them seen just once. Germline loops: CDR1 KGHDR, CDR2 SFDVKD. The CDR3 consists of 16 residues. Note on this clone: No antigen is known for it.

Sequenced input: CD4+ T cells from PBMCs, cultured in vitro. The gene calls are TRBV24-1 and TRBJ2-7, with D perhaps matching TRBD2 (7 bases). This receptor was identified in a human donor in good health. CDR3 in DNA: TGTGCTAAGGGCTTTGCGGGGGCGAACCACTCCTACGAGCAGTACTTC. Its translation is CAKGFAGANHSYEQYF.